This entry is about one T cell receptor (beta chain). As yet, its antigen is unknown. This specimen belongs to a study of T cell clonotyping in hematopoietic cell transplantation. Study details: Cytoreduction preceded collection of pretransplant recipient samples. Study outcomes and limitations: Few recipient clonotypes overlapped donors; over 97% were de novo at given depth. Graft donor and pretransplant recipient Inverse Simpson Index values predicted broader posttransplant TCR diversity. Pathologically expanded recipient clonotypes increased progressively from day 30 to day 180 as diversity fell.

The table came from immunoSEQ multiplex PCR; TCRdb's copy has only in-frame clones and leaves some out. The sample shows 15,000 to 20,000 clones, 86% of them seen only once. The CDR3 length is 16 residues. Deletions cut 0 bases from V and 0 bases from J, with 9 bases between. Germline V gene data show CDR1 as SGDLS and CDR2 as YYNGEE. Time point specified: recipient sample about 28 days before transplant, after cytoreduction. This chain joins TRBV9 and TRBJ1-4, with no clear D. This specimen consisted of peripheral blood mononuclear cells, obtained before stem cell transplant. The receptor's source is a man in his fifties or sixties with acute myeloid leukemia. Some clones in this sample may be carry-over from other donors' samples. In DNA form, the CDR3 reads TGTGCCAGCAGCGTAGAAGACCATGCAACTAATGAAAAACTGTTTTTT. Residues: CASSVEDHATNEKLFF.